These T cell receptor beta chains were read from a single sample in a study of blood T cell repertoires in COVID-19. Data came from immunoSEQ multiplex PCR; TCRdb stores just in-frame clones and leaves some out. The sample holds fewer than 300,000 clones; around 86% are singletons and the top ten take around 1.5%. Sequenced: peripheral blood. The receptors were gathered from a woman in her 40s who had recovered from COVID-19. Both conserved end residues are part of each CDR3. Fields, in order: clone size, D gene, V gene, J gene, CDR3 protein, CDR3 DNA. D genes are given only for firm matches. Part of the rows lack a size; the others show once, few, many or a class for expanded clones.

clone_size: once
d_call: -
v_call: TRBV19
j_call: TRBJ1-1
cdr3_aa: CASSIGPGTEAFF
cdr3_nt: TGTGCCAGTAGTATAGGTCCAGGGACTGAAGCTTTCTTT

clone_size: once
d_call: -
v_call: TRBV5-5
j_call: TRBJ2-3
cdr3_aa: CASSWGGLADTQYF
cdr3_nt: TGTGCCAGCAGCTGGGGGGGCCTCGCAGATACGCAGTATTTT

clone_size: -
d_call: -
v_call: TRBV4-2
j_call: TRBJ1-3
cdr3_aa: CASSQELQGGNTIYF
cdr3_nt: TGTGCCAGCAGCCAAGAGCTCCAGGGGGGAAACACCATATATTTT

clone_size: -
d_call: -
v_call: TRBV27
j_call: TRBJ2-3
cdr3_aa: CASSPMYGGGGDTQYF
cdr3_nt: TGTGCCAGCAGCCCCATGTATGGGGGAGGGGGAGATACGCAGTATTTT

clone_size: -
d_call: TRBD1
v_call: TRBV30
j_call: TRBJ1-1
cdr3_aa: CAWNRGPWSEAFF
cdr3_nt: TGTGCCTGGAACAGGGGTCCCTGGTCTGAAGCTTTCTTT

clone_size: -
d_call: -
v_call: TRBV7-8
j_call: TRBJ2-2
cdr3_aa: CASRPNRAPGELFF
cdr3_nt: TGTGCCAGCAGACCCAACAGGGCCCCCGGGGAGCTGTTTTTT

clone_size: -
d_call: -
v_call: TRBV7-6
j_call: TRBJ1-5
cdr3_aa: CASSKGAFQPQHF
cdr3_nt: TGTGCCAGCAGCAAAGGGGCCTTCCAGCCCCAGCATTTT

clone_size: -
d_call: TRBD1
v_call: TRBV23-1
j_call: TRBJ2-5
cdr3_aa: CASSRGLNRGLQETQYF
cdr3_nt: TGCGCCAGCAGTCGGGGCCTAAACAGGGGTTTACAAGAGACCCAGTACTTC

clone_size: -
d_call: -
v_call: TRBV7-2
j_call: TRBJ2-7
cdr3_aa: CASSSFRDYEQYF
cdr3_nt: TGTGCCAGCAGCTCTTTCAGGGACTACGAGCAGTACTTC

clone_size: -
d_call: TRBD1
v_call: TRBV5-1
j_call: TRBJ2-7
cdr3_aa: CASSDWDSPIKYF
cdr3_nt: TGCGCCAGCAGCGATTGGGACAGTCCGATAAAGTACTTC

clone_size: -
d_call: TRBD2
v_call: TRBV18
j_call: TRBJ2-1
cdr3_aa: CASSPRSGGASEQFF
cdr3_nt: TGTGCCAGCTCACCACGGAGCGGGGGGGCCTCTGAGCAGTTCTTC

clone_size: -
d_call: TRBD1
v_call: TRBV6-2/TRBV6-3
j_call: TRBJ1-1
cdr3_aa: CASSLSGTGKTFF
cdr3_nt: TGTGCCAGCAGCCTTTCCGGGACAGGGAAAACTTTCTTT

clone_size: -
d_call: -
v_call: TRBV19
j_call: TRBJ1-5
cdr3_aa: CASSIFGLGSEPQHF
cdr3_nt: TGTGCCAGTAGTATCTTCGGCCTTGGGAGCGAGCCCCAGCATTTT

clone_size: -
d_call: TRBD1
v_call: TRBV7-6
j_call: TRBJ1-2
cdr3_aa: CASSPRDRILTNYGYTF
cdr3_nt: TGTGCCAGCAGCCCTAGGGACAGAATACTGACTAACTATGGCTACACCTTC

clone_size: once
d_call: -
v_call: TRBV5-1
j_call: TRBJ2-1
cdr3_aa: CASSPGVSRPFNEQFF
cdr3_nt: TGCGCCAGCAGCCCGGGGGTCTCCCGCCCCTTCAATGAGCAGTTCTTC

clone_size: -
d_call: TRBD1
v_call: TRBV11-3
j_call: TRBJ1-1
cdr3_aa: CASSYDREDTEAFF
cdr3_nt: TGTGCCAGCAGCTACGACAGGGAGGACACTGAAGCTTTCTTT

clone_size: -
d_call: -
v_call: TRBV29-1
j_call: TRBJ2-6
cdr3_aa: CSVEGSGLSGANVLTF
cdr3_nt: TGCAGCGTTGAAGGGTCGGGACTCTCTGGGGCCAACGTCCTGACTTTC

clone_size: -
d_call: -
v_call: TRBV30
j_call: TRBJ2-3
cdr3_aa: CAWSPQRITDTQYF
cdr3_nt: TGTGCCTGGAGTCCCCAGCGCATCACAGATACGCAGTATTTT

clone_size: -
d_call: TRBD1
v_call: TRBV25-1
j_call: TRBJ2-2
cdr3_aa: CASSAADRANTGELFF
cdr3_nt: TGTGCCAGCAGTGCCGCGGACAGGGCTAACACCGGGGAGCTGTTTTTT

clone_size: -
d_call: TRBD1
v_call: TRBV28
j_call: TRBJ2-7
cdr3_aa: CASSPTGAILSYEQYF
cdr3_nt: TGTGCCAGCAGCCCAACAGGGGCCATCCTCTCCTACGAGCAGTACTTC

clone_size: -
d_call: -
v_call: TRBV10-3
j_call: TRBJ2-7
cdr3_aa: CAYSRGSYEQYF
cdr3_nt: TGTGCCTACAGCCGGGGTTCCTACGAGCAGTACTTC

clone_size: -
d_call: -
v_call: TRBV7-9
j_call: TRBJ1-1
cdr3_aa: CASSLARPNTEAFF
cdr3_nt: TGTGCCAGCAGCTTAGCCAGGCCGAACACTGAAGCTTTCTTT

clone_size: -
d_call: -
v_call: TRBV2
j_call: TRBJ2-3
cdr3_aa: CASTTGSHTDTQYF
cdr3_nt: TGTGCCAGCACGACGGGATCCCACACAGATACGCAGTATTTT

clone_size: -
d_call: -
v_call: TRBV9
j_call: TRBJ2-3
cdr3_aa: CASSGTMTTDTQYF
cdr3_nt: TGTGCCAGCAGCGGGACTATGACCACAGATACGCAGTATTTT

clone_size: -
d_call: -
v_call: TRBV2
j_call: TRBJ2-2
cdr3_aa: CASSEERLANTGELFF
cdr3_nt: TGTGCCAGCAGTGAGGAGAGACTGGCGAACACCGGGGAGCTGTTTTTT

clone_size: -
d_call: -
v_call: TRBV3-1/TRBV3-2
j_call: TRBJ2-5
cdr3_aa: CASSQPIETQYF
cdr3_nt: TGTGCCAGCAGCCAACCTATCGAGACCCAGTACTTC

clone_size: -
d_call: TRBD1
v_call: TRBV2
j_call: TRBJ1-6
cdr3_aa: CASRADRDNSPLHF
cdr3_nt: TGTGCCAGCAGGGCGGACAGGGATAATTCACCCCTCCACTTT